This TCR beta chain came from a study of CD8 T cells in Susac syndrome. The wider study: Within the sequenced group of Susac syndrome patients, 5 or 6 showed active disease and roughly 8 were in remission.

This clonotype was seen a single time. Random hexamers primed reverse transcription of about 0.5 to 1 ug RNA. TCRdb independently ran MiXCR on the immunoSEQ multiplex PCR reads; one entry per CDR3 protein. This table holds about 210,000 distinct CDR3 sequences, 85% to 95% found once. The germline CDR1 and CDR2 sequences are KGHSH and LQKENI. CDR3 length equals 15 residues. V dropped 1 base and J dropped 0 bases, with 9 bases sitting between them. Sequencing of TCR beta was performed on blood CD8+ T cells and on blood CD4+ T cells. The V call is TRBV18, the J call TRBJ1-2; D is perhaps TRBD1 (6 bases). This receptor was obtained from a human donor with Susac syndrome. Sample: CD4+ T cells from PBMCs. In DNA, the CDR3 is TGTGCCAGCTCACCACTCAGGGACACTAACTATGGCTACACCTTC. Protein product: CASSPLRDTNYGYTF.